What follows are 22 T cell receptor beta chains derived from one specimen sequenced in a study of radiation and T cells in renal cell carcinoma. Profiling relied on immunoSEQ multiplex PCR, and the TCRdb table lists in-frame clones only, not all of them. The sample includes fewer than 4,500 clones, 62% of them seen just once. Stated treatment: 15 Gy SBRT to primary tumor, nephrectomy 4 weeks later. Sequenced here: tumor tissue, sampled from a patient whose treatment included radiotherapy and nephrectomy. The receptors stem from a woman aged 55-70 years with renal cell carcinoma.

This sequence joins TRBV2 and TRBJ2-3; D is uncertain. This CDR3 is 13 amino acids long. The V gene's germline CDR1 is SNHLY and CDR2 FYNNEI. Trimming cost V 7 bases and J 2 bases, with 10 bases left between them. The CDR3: CASNEINTDTQYF. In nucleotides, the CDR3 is TGTGCCAGCAACGAGATTAACACAGATACGCAGTATTTT.

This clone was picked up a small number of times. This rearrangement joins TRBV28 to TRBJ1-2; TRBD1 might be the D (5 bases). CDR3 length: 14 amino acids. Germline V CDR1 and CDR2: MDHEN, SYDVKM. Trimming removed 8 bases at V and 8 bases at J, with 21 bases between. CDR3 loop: CASRDQGLKRGYTF. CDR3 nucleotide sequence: TGTGCCAGCCGGGATCAGGGCTTAAAACGGGGCTACACCTTC.

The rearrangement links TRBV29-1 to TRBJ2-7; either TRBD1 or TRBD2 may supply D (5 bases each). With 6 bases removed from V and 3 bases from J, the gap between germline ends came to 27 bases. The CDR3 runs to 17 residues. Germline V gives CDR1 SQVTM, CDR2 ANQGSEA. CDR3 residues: CSVLHDTNWDGHYEQYF. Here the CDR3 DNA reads TGCAGCGTACTCCATGATACAAACTGGGACGGTCACTACGAGCAGTACTTC.

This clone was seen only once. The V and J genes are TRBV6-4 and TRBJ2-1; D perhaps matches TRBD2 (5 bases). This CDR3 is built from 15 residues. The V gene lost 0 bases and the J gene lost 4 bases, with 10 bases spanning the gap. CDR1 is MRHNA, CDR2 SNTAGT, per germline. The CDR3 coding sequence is TGTGCCAGCAGTGACTCGGTGGGAGAATACAATGAGCAGTTCTTC. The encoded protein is CASSDSVGEYNEQFF.

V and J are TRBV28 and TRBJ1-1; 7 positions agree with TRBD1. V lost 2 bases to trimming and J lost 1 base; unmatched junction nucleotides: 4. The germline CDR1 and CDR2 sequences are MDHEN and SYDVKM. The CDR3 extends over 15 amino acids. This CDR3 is CASSLGDRRNTEAFF. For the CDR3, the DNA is TGTGCCAGCAGTTTAGGGGACAGACGGAACACTGAAGCTTTCTTT.

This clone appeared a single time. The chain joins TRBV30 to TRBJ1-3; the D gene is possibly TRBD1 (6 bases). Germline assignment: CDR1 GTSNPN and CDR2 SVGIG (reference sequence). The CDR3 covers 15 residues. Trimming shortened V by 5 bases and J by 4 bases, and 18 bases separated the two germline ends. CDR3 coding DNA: TGTGCCTGGGGGGGCCTGGTAGGCAACGGAAACACCATATATTTT. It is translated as CAWGGLVGNGNTIYF.

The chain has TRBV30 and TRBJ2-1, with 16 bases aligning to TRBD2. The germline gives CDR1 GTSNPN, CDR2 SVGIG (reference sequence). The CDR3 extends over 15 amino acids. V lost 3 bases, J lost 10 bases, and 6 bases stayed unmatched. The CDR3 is CAWRGGLAGGEEQFF. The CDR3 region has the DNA TGTGCCTGGAGGGGGGGACTAGCGGGAGGGGAAGAGCAGTTCTTC.

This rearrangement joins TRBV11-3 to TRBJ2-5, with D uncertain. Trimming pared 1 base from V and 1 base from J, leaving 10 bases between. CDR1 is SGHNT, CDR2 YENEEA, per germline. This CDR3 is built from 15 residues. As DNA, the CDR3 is TGTGCCAGCAGCTTAGGTGGAAACAGCCAAGAGACCCAGTACTTC. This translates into CASSLGGNSQETQYF.

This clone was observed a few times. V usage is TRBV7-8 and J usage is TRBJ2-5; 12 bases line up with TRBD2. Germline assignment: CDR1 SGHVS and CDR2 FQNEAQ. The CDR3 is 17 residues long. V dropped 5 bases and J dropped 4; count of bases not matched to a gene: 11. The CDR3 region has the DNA TGTGCCAGCAGCCCCATTATTCGACTAGCGGGGGCAGAGACCCAGTACTTC. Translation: CASSPIIRLAGAETQYF.

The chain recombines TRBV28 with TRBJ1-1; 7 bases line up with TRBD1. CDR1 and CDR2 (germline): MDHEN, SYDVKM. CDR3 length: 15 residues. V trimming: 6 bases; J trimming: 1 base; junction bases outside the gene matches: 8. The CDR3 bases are TGTGCCAGCAGACGAGGGACAGTAGGGAACACTGAAGCTTTCTTT. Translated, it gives CASRRGTVGNTEAFF.

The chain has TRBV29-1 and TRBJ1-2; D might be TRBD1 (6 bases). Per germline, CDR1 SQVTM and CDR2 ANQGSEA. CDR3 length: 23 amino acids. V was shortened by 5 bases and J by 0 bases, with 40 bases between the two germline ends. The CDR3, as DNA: TGCAGCGTTTTAGGCGTCGCCAGGCGGAGCAAAACCATCCCGGGGGCAGCTAACTATGGCTACACCTTC. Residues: CSVLGVARRSKTIPGAANYGYTF.

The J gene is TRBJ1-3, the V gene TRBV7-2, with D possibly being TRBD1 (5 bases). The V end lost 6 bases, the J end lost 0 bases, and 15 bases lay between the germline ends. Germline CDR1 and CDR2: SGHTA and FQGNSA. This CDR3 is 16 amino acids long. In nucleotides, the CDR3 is TGTGCCAGCAGGTCCGCTGGGGGGATCTCTGGAAACACCATATATTTT. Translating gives CASRSAGGISGNTIYF.

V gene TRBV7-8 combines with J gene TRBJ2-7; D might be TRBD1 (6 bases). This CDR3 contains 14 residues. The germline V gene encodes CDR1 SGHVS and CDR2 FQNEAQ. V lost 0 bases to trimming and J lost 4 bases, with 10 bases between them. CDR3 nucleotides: TGTGCCAGCAGCTTAGCCCGGACAGCTTACGAGCAGTACTTC. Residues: CASSLARTAYEQYF.

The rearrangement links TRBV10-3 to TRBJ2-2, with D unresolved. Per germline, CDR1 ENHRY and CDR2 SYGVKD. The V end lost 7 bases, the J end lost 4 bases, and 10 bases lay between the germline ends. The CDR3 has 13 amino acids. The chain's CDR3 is CAIIKDVTGELFF. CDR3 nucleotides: TGTGCCATCATCAAGGACGTCACCGGGGAGCTGTTTTTT.

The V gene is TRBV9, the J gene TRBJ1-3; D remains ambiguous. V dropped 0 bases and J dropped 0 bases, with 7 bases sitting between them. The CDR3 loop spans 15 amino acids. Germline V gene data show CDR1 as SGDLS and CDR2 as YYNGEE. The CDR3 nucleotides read TGTGCCAGCAGCGTAGGACCGAGCTCTGGAAACACCATATATTTT. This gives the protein CASSVGPSSGNTIYF.

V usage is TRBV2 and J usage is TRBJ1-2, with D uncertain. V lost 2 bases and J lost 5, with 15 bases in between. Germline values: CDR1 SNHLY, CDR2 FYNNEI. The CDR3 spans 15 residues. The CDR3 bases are TGTGCCAGCAGTGAAAGGGCCACGGGAGCATATGGCTACACCTTC. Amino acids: CASSERATGAYGYTF.

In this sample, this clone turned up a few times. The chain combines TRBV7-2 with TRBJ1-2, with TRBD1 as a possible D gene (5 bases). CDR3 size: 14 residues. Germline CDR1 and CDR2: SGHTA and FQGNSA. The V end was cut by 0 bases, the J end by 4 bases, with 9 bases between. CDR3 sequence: CASSLAGTVYGYTF. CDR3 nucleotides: TGTGCCAGCAGCTTAGCCGGGACCGTCTATGGCTACACCTTC.

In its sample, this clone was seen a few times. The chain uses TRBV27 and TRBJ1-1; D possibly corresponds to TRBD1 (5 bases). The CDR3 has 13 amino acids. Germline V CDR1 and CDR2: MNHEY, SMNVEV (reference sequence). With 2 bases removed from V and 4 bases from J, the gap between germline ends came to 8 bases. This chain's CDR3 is CASSLIQGTEAFF. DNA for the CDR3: TGTGCCAGCAGTTTAATCCAGGGCACTGAAGCTTTCTTT.

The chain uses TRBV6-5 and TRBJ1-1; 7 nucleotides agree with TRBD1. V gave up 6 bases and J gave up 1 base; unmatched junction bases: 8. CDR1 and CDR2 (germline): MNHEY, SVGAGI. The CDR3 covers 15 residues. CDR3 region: CASRPARGGNTEAFF. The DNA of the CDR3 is TGTGCCAGCAGACCGGCCAGGGGGGGGAACACTGAAGCTTTCTTT.

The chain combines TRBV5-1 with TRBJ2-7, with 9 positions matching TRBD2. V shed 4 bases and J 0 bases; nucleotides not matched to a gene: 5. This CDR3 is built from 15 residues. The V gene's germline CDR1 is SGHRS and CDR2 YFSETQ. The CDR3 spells CASSRTSAVSYEQYF. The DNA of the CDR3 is TGCGCCAGCAGCCGGACTAGCGCCGTCTCCTACGAGCAGTACTTC.

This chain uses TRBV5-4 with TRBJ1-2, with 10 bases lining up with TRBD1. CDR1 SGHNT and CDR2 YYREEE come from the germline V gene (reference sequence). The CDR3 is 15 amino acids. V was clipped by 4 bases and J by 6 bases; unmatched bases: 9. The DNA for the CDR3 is TGTGCCAGCAGCCCCCCGGACAGGGGGTCGGATGGCTACACCTTC. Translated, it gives CASSPPDRGSDGYTF.

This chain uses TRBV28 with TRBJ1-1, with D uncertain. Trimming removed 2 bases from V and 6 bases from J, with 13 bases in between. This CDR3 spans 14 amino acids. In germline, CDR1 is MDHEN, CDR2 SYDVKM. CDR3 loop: CASSLLAGRSEAFF. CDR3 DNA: TGTGCCAGCAGTTTACTGGCAGGTAGATCTGAAGCTTTCTTT.